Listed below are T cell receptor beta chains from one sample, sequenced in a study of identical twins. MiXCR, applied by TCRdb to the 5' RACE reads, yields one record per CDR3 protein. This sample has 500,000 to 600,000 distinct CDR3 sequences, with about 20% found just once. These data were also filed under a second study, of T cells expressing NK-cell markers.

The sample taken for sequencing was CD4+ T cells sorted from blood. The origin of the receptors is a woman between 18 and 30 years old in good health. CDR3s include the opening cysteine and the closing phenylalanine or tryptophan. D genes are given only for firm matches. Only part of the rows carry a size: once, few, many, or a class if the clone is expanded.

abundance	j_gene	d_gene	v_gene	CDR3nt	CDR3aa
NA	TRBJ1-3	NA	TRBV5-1	TGCGCCAGCAGTATATTCTCTGGAAACACCATATATTTT	CASSIFSGNTIYF
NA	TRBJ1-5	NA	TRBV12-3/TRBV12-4	TGTGCCAGCAGTTTATCATGGGCCAGCAATCAGCCCCAGCATTTT	CASSLSWASNQPQHF
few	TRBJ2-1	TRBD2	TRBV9	TGTGCCAGCAGTAGCGGGCAAAGGCTCTCCTACAATGAGCAGTTCTTC	CASSSGQRLSYNEQFF
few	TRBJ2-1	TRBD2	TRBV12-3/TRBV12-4	TGTGCCAGCACCCAAGCGGGGGGGCCCAATGAGCAGTTCTTC	CASTQAGGPNEQFF
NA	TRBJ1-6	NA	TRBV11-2	TGTGCCAGCAGCGTGGGAGCGGGGGGAAATTCACCCCTCCACTTT	CASSVGAGGNSPLHF
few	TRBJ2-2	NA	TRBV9	TGTGCCAGCAGCGTAGCTTTCGGGGAGCTGTTTTTT	CASSVAFGELFF
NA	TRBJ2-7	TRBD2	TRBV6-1	TGTGCCAGCACCCGTTGGGACGGGGGGAACGAGCAGTACTTC	CASTRWDGGNEQYF
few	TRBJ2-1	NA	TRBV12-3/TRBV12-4	TGTGCCAGCAGTTTACCGCCAGCCTACAATGAGCAGTTCTTC	CASSLPPAYNEQFF
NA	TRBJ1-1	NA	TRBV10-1	TGCGCCAGCAGTGGCCGACGGAAAGGAGAAGCTTTCTTT	CASSGRRKGEAFF
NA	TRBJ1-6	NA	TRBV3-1	TGTGCCAGCAGCCAAGCGGTGGCAGGGAATGGGAATTCACCCCTCCACTTT	CASSQAVAGNGNSPLHF
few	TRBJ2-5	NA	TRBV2	TGTGCCCGAGCCTCAGGGTCCCAAGAGACCCAGTACTTC	CARASGSQETQYF
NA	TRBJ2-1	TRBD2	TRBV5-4	TGTGCCAGCAGCGTACTAGCGGGCTCCTACAATGAGCAGTTCTTC	CASSVLAGSYNEQFF
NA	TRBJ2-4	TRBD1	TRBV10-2	TGCGCCAGCAGAACGGGACAGGTCGGGTTTCTAGCCAAAAACATTCAGTACTTC	CASRTGQVGFLAKNIQYF
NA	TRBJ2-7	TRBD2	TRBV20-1	TGCAGTGCTTTTGGGGGGGACTTCTCCTACGAGCAGTACTTC	CSAFGGDFSYEQYF
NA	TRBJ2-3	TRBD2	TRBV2	TGTGCCAGCAGTTGGGGAGGGGCTAACGCAGATACGCAGTATTTT	CASSWGGANADTQYF
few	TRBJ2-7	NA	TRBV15	TGTGCCACCAGCAGAGATATAGCCTACGAGCAGTACTTC	CATSRDIAYEQYF
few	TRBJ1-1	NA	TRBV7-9	TGTGCCAGCAGGGGTCCCCCAGAAGCTTTCTTT	CASRGPPEAFF
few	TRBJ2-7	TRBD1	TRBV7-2	TGTGCCAGCAGCACAAGGACAGGGGCCCTCTACGAGCAGTACTTC	CASSTRTGALYEQYF
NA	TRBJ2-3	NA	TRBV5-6	TGTGCCAGCAGCTCAAAAACACAGGGACCGCGCACAGATACGCAGTATTTT	CASSSKTQGPRTDTQYF
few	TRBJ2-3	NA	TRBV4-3	TGCGCCAGCAGCCCGGCAGGGGACCTCGATACGCAGTATTTT	CASSPAGDLDTQYF
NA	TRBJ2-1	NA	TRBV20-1	TGCAGTGCTAGAGATAGGGCAGGGGGGAATGAGCAGTTCTTC	CSARDRAGGNEQFF
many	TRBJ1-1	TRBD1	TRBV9	TGTGCCAGCAGCGTGGACAGGGACACTGAAGCTTTCTTT	CASSVDRDTEAFF
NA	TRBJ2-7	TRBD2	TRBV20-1	TGCAGTGCCCTCCTAGCGGGAGGAGGTTACGAGCAGTACTTC	CSALLAGGGYEQYF
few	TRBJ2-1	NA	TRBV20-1	TGCAGTGTCGACCCTCCCCAAAGGTCCAATGAGCAGTTCTTC	CSVDPPQRSNEQFF
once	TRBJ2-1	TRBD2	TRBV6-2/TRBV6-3	TGTGCCGGACGGACTAGCGGGTTAGGTGAGCAGTTCTTC	CAGRTSGLGEQFF
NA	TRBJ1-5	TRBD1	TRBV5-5	TGTGCCAGCAGCTCCGGGACAGGCATCAATCAGCCCCAGCATTTT	CASSSGTGINQPQHF
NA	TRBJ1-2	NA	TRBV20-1	TGCAGTGCTGGAGGGGTTAACTATGGCTACACCTTC	CSAGGVNYGYTF
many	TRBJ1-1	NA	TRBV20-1	TGCAGTGCTACCTGGGTGCACACTGAAGCTTTCTTT	CSATWVHTEAFF
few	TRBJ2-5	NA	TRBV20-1	TGCAGTGCTAAGTGGGGTTCGGAGACCCAGTACTTC	CSAKWGSETQYF
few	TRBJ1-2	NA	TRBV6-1	TGTGCCAGCAGTCCCGACAAGGGCTCTTACTATGGCTACACCTTC	CASSPDKGSYYGYTF
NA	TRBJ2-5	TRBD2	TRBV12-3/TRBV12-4	TGTGCCAGCAGTTCAGCGGGGGGGACGAAGACCCAGTACTTC	CASSSAGGTKTQYF
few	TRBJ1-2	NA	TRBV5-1	TGCGCCAGCCAATCCGGGACGGGGGCCTATGGCTACACCTTC	CASQSGTGAYGYTF
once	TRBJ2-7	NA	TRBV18	TGTGCCAGCTCACCACGGAACATCCCCTACGAGCAGTACTTC	CASSPRNIPYEQYF
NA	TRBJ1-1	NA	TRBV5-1	TGCGCCAGCAGAATCCAGGATGGGTACATGAACACTGAAGCTTTCTTT	CASRIQDGYMNTEAFF
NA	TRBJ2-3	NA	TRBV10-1	TGCGCCAGCAGTGGTAGCAGAAGCACAGATACGCAGTATTTT	CASSGSRSTDTQYF
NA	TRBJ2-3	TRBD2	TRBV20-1	TGCAGTGCTAATCCGGGAGGAACTGGGGATACGCAGTATTTT	CSANPGGTGDTQYF
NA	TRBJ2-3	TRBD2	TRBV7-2	TGTGCCAGCAAGACTAGCGGGGTCACAGATACGCAGTATTTT	CASKTSGVTDTQYF
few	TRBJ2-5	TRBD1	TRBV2	TGTGCCAGCAGTGGAACCCGACAGGGACGCGAAGAGACCCAGTACTTC	CASSGTRQGREETQYF
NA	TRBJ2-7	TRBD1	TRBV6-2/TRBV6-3	TGTGCCAGCAGCCGACAGGGTCTTTCCTACGAGCAGTACTTC	CASSRQGLSYEQYF
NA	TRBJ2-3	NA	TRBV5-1	TGCGCCAGCAGCTTGGGCATGATCACAGATACGCAGTATTTT	CASSLGMITDTQYF
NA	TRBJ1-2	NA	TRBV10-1	TGCGCCAGCAGTGAGCCCGGATGGAACTATGGCTACACCTTC	CASSEPGWNYGYTF
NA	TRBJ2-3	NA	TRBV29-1	TGCAGCGTTCAGCGAGCTAGCACAGATACGCAGTATTTT	CSVQRASTDTQYF
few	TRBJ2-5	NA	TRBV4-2	TGTGCCAGCAGCCAAGGTTCCGGGACGGGAGAGACCCAGTACTTC	CASSQGSGTGETQYF
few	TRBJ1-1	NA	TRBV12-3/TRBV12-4	TGTGCCAGCAGTCACACAGGGAGGAACACTGAAGCTTTCTTT	CASSHTGRNTEAFF
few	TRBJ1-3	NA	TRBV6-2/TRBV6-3	TGTGCCAGCAGTCGCCCGGGGAGCTCTGGAAACACCATATATTTT	CASSRPGSSGNTIYF
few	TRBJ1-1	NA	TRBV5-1	TGCGCCAGCAGACCACAGGGAGGGACTGAAGCTTTCTTT	CASRPQGGTEAFF
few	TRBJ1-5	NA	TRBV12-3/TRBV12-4	TGTGCCAGCAGTTTGTGGGAGGGCAATCAGCCCCAGCATTTT	CASSLWEGNQPQHF
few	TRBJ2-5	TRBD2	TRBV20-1	TGCAGTGCTAGTTTGGTAGCGGGCGGGGGTCGGGAGACCCAGTACTTC	CSASLVAGGGRETQYF
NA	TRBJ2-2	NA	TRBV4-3	TGCGCCAGCAGCCAAGAAAGTCTAGCCCCCGGGGAGCTGTTTTTT	CASSQESLAPGELFF
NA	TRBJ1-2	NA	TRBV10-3	TGTGCCGCCGACACTTCGGGAGGTCGAGGGGGCTACACCTTC	CAADTSGGRGGYTF
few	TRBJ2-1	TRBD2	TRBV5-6	TGTGCCAGCAGCTTAGGAGCGGGATGGGGGAGGCTCTCCTACAATGAGCAGTTCTTC	CASSLGAGWGRLSYNEQFF
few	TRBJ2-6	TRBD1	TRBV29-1	TGCAGCGCCCTAAGGAGGGGGACAGGGGGAGCTGGGGCCAACGTCCTGACTTTC	CSALRRGTGGAGANVLTF
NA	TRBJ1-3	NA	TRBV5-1	TGCGCCAGCAGCTCGGCCGGGGGCACTGGAAACACCATATATTTT	CASSSAGGTGNTIYF
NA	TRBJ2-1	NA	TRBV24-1	TGTGCCACCAGCGAATCAGGGTTGAAGGACAATGAGCAGTTCTTC	CATSESGLKDNEQFF
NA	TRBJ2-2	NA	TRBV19	TGTGCCACCCTCGGGACTTCTAAGGGGACCGGGGAGCTGTTTTTT	CATLGTSKGTGELFF
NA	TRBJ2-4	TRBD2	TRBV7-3	TGTGCCAGCAGCTTAAAAGGCCCCAGCGGGGGTGGGAGAAACATTCAGTACTTC	CASSLKGPSGGGRNIQYF
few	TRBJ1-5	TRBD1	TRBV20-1	TGCAGTGCTTGGACAGGGGGACGCAATCAGCCCCAGCATTTT	CSAWTGGRNQPQHF
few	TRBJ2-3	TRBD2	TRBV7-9	TGTGCCAGCAGCTTAGCCCGGGGGGGGCCCACAGATACGCAGTATTTT	CASSLARGGPTDTQYF
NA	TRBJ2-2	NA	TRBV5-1	TGCGCCAGCAGCTTACAGGACGCCGGGGAGCTGTTTTTT	CASSLQDAGELFF